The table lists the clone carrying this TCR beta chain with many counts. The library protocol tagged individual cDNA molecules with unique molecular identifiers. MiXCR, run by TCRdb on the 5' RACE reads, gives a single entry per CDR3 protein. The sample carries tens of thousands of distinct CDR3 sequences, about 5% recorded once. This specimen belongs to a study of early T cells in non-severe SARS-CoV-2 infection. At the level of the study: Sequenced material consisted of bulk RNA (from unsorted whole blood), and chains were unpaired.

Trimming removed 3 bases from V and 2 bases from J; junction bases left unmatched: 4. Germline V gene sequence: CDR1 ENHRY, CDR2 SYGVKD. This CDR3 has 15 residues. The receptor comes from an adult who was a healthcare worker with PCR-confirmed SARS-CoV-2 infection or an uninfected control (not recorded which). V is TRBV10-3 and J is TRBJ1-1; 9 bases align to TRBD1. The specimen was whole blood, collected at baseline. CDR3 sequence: CAISEQGAGNTEAFF. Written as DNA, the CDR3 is TGTGCCATCAGTGAACAGGGGGCGGGAAACACTGAAGCTTTCTTT.